These T cell receptor beta chains were read from a single sample in a study of T cell responses to AZD1222 COVID-19 vaccine. Sequencing used immunoSEQ multiplex PCR; TCRdb keeps in-frame clones, though not all of them. This table holds more than 85,000 clones, approximately 88% found once. The source material was peripheral blood, sampled on day 0 of AZD1222 vaccination. The receptors were sampled from an adult in good health. The CDR3 runs from the conserved cysteine through the conserved F or W. A D gene is named only where the DNA matches it firmly. Clone sizes are given selectively: once, few, many, or a class where the clone is expanded.

v_gene	abundance	j_gene	len	d_gene	CDR3nt	CDR3aa
TRBV5-6	-	TRBJ2-1	15	-	TGTGCCAGCACCCCCAGGCCCAGGGCCTACAATGAGCAGTTCTTC	CASTPRPRAYNEQFF
TRBV19	-	TRBJ1-5	15	TRBD1	TGTGCCAGTTCAGCCCAGGGGGGTAGCAATCAGCCCCAGCATTTT	CASSAQGGSNQPQHF
TRBV5-1	once	TRBJ2-1	15	TRBD1	TGCGCCAGCAGCTTGGCGGGACAGGGATACAATGAGCAGTTCTTC	CASSLAGQGYNEQFF
TRBV5-1	few	TRBJ2-7	15	TRBD2	TGCGCCAGCAGCTTGGTAGCGGGGTCCTTCCAGGAGCAGTACTTC	CASSLVAGSFQEQYF
TRBV5-6	-	TRBJ1-6	17	-	TGTGCCAGCAGCTTGGGGCCTGCAAGGAGGGATAATTCACCCCTCCACTTT	CASSLGPARRDNSPLHF
TRBV5-1	-	TRBJ2-7	14	-	TGCGCCAGCAGCTTGGAGGGGGTGGGCTACGAGCAGTACTTC	CASSLEGVGYEQYF
TRBV7-2	-	TRBJ1-3	18	TRBD1	TGTGCCAGCAGCTTAGTGTTCCGAGACAGGGCGAGGGGAAACACCATATATTTT	CASSLVFRDRARGNTIYF
TRBV7-2	-	TRBJ2-7	15	-	TGTGCCAGCAGCACTGGGCCAGGGGCCTCCTACGAGCAGTACTTC	CASSTGPGASYEQYF
TRBV19	once	TRBJ2-5	15	-	TGTGCCAGTAGTACTCAGGGCCAACCCTCGGAGACCCAGTACTTC	CASSTQGQPSETQYF
TRBV28	-	TRBJ1-2	15	-	TGTGCCAGCAGTTCCCAACAGGGTTTGGACTATGGCTACACCTTC	CASSSQQGLDYGYTF
TRBV4-1	once	TRBJ2-5	17	-	TGCGCCAGCAGCCAAGGGGCAGGGAGGTCTACCCAAGAGACCCAGTACTTC	CASSQGAGRSTQETQYF
TRBV28	-	TRBJ2-3	16	TRBD1	TGTGCCAGCAGTCTCGCAACAGGGGGTTCCACAGATACGCAGTATTTT	CASSLATGGSTDTQYF
TRBV5-1	-	TRBJ2-1	12	-	TGCGCCAGCAGCTTGGAACGGGGTGAGCAGTTCTTC	CASSLERGEQFF
TRBV4-1	-	TRBJ1-4	13	-	TGCGCCAGCAGCCAACAAGAGGGGAAAAAACTGTTTTTT	CASSQQEGKKLFF
TRBV7-9	-	TRBJ1-4	14	-	TGTGCCAGCAGCTTAGGACAGGCTAATGAAAAACTGTTTTTT	CASSLGQANEKLFF
TRBV5-6	-	TRBJ1-1	15	-	TGTGCCAGCAGCCCGAGGGGGTTGGTTAACACTGAAGCTTTCTTT	CASSPRGLVNTEAFF
TRBV7-2	-	TRBJ1-4	14	-	TGTGCCAGCACCCGATGGGACGGAAATGAAAAACTGTTTTTT	CASTRWDGNEKLFF
TRBV7-8	-	TRBJ2-7	14	-	TGTGCCAGCAGCTTAGCAGCGCATGCCTACGAGCAGTACTTC	CASSLAAHAYEQYF
TRBV7-9	-	TRBJ1-6	13	-	TGTGCCAGCAGCATACAGGGTCCCTCACCCCTCCACTTT	CASSIQGPSPLHF
TRBV27	-	TRBJ2-1	15	-	TGTGCCAGCAGTTTACAGGGAGGCTCGTGGAATGAGCAGTTCTTC	CASSLQGGSWNEQFF
TRBV5-1	-	TRBJ2-1	14	TRBD2	TGCGCCAGCAGCTTGGCTTCTAGCGGGAGGTTGGAGTTCTTC	CASSLASSGRLEFF
TRBV6-1	once	TRBJ1-1	12	-	TGTGCCAGCAGTGAATCAAGAAGAGTGGCTTTCTTT	CASSESRRVAFF
TRBV19	-	TRBJ1-1	15	-	TGTGCCAGTAGTCGCCCCGGGGGGGGTTCTACTGAAGCTTTCTTT	CASSRPGGGSTEAFF
TRBV6-5	-	TRBJ2-3	12	-	TGTGCCAGCAGTCCCGGCACAGATACGCAGTATTTT	CASSPGTDTQYF
TRBV4-2	few	TRBJ2-7	14	-	TGTGCCAGCAGCCAAGACACAGCCTCCTACGAGCAGTACTTC	CASSQDTASYEQYF
TRBV2	-	TRBJ2-7	13	TRBD1	TGTGCCAGCAGTGCCGGACAGGGTGGCGAGCAGTACTTC	CASSAGQGGEQYF
TRBV19	-	TRBJ2-1	17	TRBD2	TGTGCCAGTAGTATAGAGTGGACTAGCGGGAGAAGCGGTGAGCAGTTCTTC	CASSIEWTSGRSGEQFF
TRBV5-1	few	TRBJ2-1	15	TRBD2	TGCGCCAGCAGCTTGGTAGCGGGAGGGTTCGATGAGCAGTTCTTC	CASSLVAGGFDEQFF
TRBV5-6	once	TRBJ1-2	11	-	TGTGCCAGCAGCTTGAGTCACGGCTACACCTTC	CASSLSHGYTF
TRBV6-5	few	TRBJ1-3	14	-	TGTGCCAGCAGTTACTCTTCTGTGCTGAACACCATATATTTT	CASSYSSVLNTIYF
TRBV12-3/TRBV12-4	-	TRBJ2-1	12	-	TGTGCCAGCAGGTCACTCGTAAGTGAGCAGTTCTTC	CASRSLVSEQFF
TRBV4-2	few	TRBJ1-1	16	TRBD1	TGTGCCAGCAGCCAAGACGTGAGGGACAGAGGGACTGAAGCTTTCTTT	CASSQDVRDRGTEAFF
TRBV6-5	few	TRBJ1-5	14	-	TGTGCCAGCAGAGTCACGGGTGGCAATCAGCCCCAGCATTTT	CASRVTGGNQPQHF
TRBV10-3	once	TRBJ2-7	14	TRBD1	TGTGCCATCAGCGGACAGGGAGGTCAGTACGAGCAGTACTTC	CAISGQGGQYEQYF
TRBV12-3/TRBV12-4	-	TRBJ2-7	13	-	TGTGCCAGCAGTTTTGGAGACTTGTACGAGCAGTACTTC	CASSFGDLYEQYF
TRBV5-4	few	TRBJ1-1	15	TRBD1	TGTGCCAGCAGCCACCGGGACAGGGAGGGCACTGAAGCTTTCTTT	CASSHRDREGTEAFF
TRBV5-1	-	TRBJ2-1	12	TRBD1	TGCGCCAGCAGCCAACCGGGACAGGGACAGTTCTTC	CASSQPGQGQFF
TRBV11-3	-	TRBJ2-5	12	-	TGTGCCAGCAGCTTAGATCGGGGACTCCAGTACTTC	CASSLDRGLQYF
TRBV7-9	-	TRBJ1-1	15	TRBD1	TGTGCCAGCAAGGGGGCCGGGACATCGGGCACTGAAGCTTTCTTT	CASKGAGTSGTEAFF
TRBV2	-	TRBJ1-2	14	TRBD1	TGTGCCAGCAGCCAATGGACAGGGAACTATGGCTACACCTTC	CASSQWTGNYGYTF
TRBV7-3	-	TRBJ2-1	15	TRBD2	TGTGCCAGCAGCCAAGACGGACTAGCGTTGAATGAGCAGTTCTTC	CASSQDGLALNEQFF
TRBV18	-	TRBJ2-7	15	-	TGTGCCAGCTCACCACCCGGGACTGTCTCCTACGAGCAGTACTTC	CASSPPGTVSYEQYF
TRBV28	-	TRBJ1-1	14	-	TGTGCCAGCAGTTTTACGTCAGTGCTCCTGACATCTTTCTTT	CASSFTSVLLTSFF
TRBV6-1	-	TRBJ2-1	15	TRBD2	TGTGCCAGCAGTGACCCAGCGGGAGGTGTGGATGAGCAGTTCTTC	CASSDPAGGVDEQFF
TRBV27	-	TRBJ2-7	17	TRBD2	TGTGCCAGCAGTTCCTTTTTCGGGACTAGCGGGACCTACGAGCAGTACTTC	CASSSFFGTSGTYEQYF
TRBV30	-	TRBJ1-6	12	-	TGTGCCTGGAGCACGGTCAATTCACCCCTCCACTTT	CAWSTVNSPLHF
TRBV28	-	TRBJ2-1	13	TRBD2	TGTGCCAGCAGTTTCCCGGGACTAGCGGGAAAGATCTTC	CASSFPGLAGKIF
TRBV6-1	-	TRBJ1-2	14	-	TGTGCCAGCAGTGATCCCGACAGTAACTATGGCTACACCTTC	CASSDPDSNYGYTF
TRBV11-3	-	TRBJ1-2	14	TRBD1	TGTGCCAGCAGCGCCGGGACAGCTTATTATGGCTACACCTTC	CASSAGTAYYGYTF
TRBV6-5	-	TRBJ1-2	13	-	TGTGCCAGCTCAACAGGAGACCTCTATGGCTACACCTTC	CASSTGDLYGYTF
TRBV5-5	-	TRBJ2-3	16	TRBD2	TGTGCCAGCAGCAAAAACCTAGCGGCCCTCGGGGATACGCAGTATTTT	CASSKNLAALGDTQYF
TRBV10-3	few	TRBJ1-2	15	-	TGTGCCATCAGTGACCCGTTGGAGGGATCTAAGGGCTACACCTTC	CAISDPLEGSKGYTF
TRBV7-9	-	TRBJ1-3	18	TRBD1	TGTGCCAGCAGCTCCCAGAGACAGGGGACAGCCTCTGGAAACACCATATATTTT	CASSSQRQGTASGNTIYF
TRBV29-1	once	TRBJ1-1	14	-	TGCAGCGCCAAAACAGGGACCATGAACACTGAAGCTTTCTTT	CSAKTGTMNTEAFF
TRBV6-5	-	TRBJ1-2	13	TRBD1	TGTGCCAGCACCGGGACAGTGCGTAACGGCTACACCTTC	CASTGTVRNGYTF
TRBV20-1	-	TRBJ2-5	12	-	TGCAGTGCTAGTCGGGGTAAAGAGACCCAGTACTTC	CSASRGKETQYF
TRBV3-1/TRBV3-2	-	TRBJ1-5	14	TRBD1	TGTGCCAGCAGCCAAGGGACAGGGGGACAGCCCCAGCATTTT	CASSQGTGGQPQHF
TRBV5-6	-	TRBJ2-1	12	-	TGTGCCAGCAGCTTAGCGGAGGATGAGCAGTTCTTC	CASSLAEDEQFF
TRBV7-7	-	TRBJ2-5	18	TRBD1	TGTGCTAGCAGCTTAGGAAAGGGACAGGGCCCCTCGTTGGAGACCCAGTACTTC	CASSLGKGQGPSLETQYF
TRBV29-1	-	TRBJ2-1	13	TRBD1	TGCAGCCCGCGAGGACAGGGGGCGGATGAGCAGTTCTTC	CSPRGQGADEQFF